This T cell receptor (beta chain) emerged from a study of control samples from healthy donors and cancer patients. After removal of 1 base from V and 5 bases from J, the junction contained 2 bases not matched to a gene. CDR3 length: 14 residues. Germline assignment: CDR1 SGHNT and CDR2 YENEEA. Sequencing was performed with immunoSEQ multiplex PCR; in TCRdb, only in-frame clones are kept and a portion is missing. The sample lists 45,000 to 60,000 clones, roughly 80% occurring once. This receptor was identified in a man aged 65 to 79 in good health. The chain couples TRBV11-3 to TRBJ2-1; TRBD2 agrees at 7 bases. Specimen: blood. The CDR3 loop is CASSLGLADNEQFF. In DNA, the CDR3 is TGTGCCAGCAGCTTAGGCCTAGCGGACAATGAGCAGTTCTTC.